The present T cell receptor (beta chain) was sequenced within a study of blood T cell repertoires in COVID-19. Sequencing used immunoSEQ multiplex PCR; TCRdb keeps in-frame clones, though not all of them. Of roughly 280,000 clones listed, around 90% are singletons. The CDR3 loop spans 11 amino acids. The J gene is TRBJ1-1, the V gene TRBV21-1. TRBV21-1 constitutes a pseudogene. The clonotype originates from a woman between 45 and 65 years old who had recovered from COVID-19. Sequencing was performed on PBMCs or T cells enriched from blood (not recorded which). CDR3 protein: CASLRGTEAFF. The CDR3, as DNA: TGTGCCAGCCTAAGAGGTACTGAAGCTTTCTTT.